Listed below are T cell receptor beta chains from one sample, sequenced in a study of blood T cell repertoires in COVID-19. This table comes from immunoSEQ multiplex PCR, and its TCRdb copy is limited to in-frame clones, with some not included. The table includes approximately 140,000 clones, around 84% detected once. The sequencing input was peripheral blood. These receptors were obtained from a woman aged 60 to 75 with acute or convalescent COVID-19. Each CDR3 is given without its conserved first and last residue. Clone size appears in some rows only: once, few, many, or a class for an expanded clone.

ASSERGLAGDEQF 13 once TRBJ2-1 TRBV10-2
ASSPGQGLNTEAF 13 NA TRBJ1-1 TRBV5-1
AWSGQGLYEQY 11 NA TRBJ2-7 TRBV30
ASSIGAGSYEQY 12 NA TRBJ2-7 TRBV19
ASSSIRRSLSLLGNTIY 17 NA TRBJ1-3 TRBV5-1
ASEGGDIRSQH 11 NA TRBJ1-5 TRBV28
ASSRDREYGYT 11 NA TRBJ1-2 TRBV7-3
ASSQDGAGRGYT 12 NA TRBJ1-2 TRBV3-1/TRBV3-2
ASRGEGGASGSYNEQF 16 NA TRBJ2-1 TRBV6-4
ATSRAGSRPQYTQY 14 NA TRBJ2-3 TRBV15
ASTPDREGGYT 11 NA TRBJ1-2 TRBV6-5
ASSWTANTGELF 12 NA TRBJ2-2 TRBV7-2
ASSLGDRYYEQY 12 NA TRBJ2-7 TRBV7-8
ASGAAGATGELF 12 few TRBJ2-2 TRBV7-7